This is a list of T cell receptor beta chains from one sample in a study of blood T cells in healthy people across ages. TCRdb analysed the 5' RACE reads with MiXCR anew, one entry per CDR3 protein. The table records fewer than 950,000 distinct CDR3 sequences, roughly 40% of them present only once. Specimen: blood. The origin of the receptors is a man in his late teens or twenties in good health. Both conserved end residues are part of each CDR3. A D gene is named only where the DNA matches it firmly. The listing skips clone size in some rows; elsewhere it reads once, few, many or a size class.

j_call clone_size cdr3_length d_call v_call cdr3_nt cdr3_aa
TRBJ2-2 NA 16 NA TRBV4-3 TGCGCCAGCAGCCAAGCAGGGGGGCCGGGCACCGGGGAGCTGTTTTTT CASSQAGGPGTGELFF
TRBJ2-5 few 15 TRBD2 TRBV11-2 TGTGCCAGCAGCTTAGGGGCGGCTAGCGGGGAGACCCAGTACTTC CASSLGAASGETQYF
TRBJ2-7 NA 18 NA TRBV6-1 TGTGCCAGCAGCTCTAGACTTGCCGGGACTGGCCTACCCTACGAGCAGTACTTC CASSSRLAGTGLPYEQYF
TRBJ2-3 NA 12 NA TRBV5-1 TGCGCCGGCAGCTTGAAGGGAGATACGCAGTATTTT CAGSLKGDTQYF
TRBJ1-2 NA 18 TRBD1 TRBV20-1 TGCAGTGCTAGAGATCCCCGCGGGCAGGGGGGAGTATACTATGGCTACACCTTC CSARDPRGQGGVYYGYTF
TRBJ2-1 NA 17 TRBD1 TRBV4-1 TGCGCCAGCAGCCGGCGCCCCCGGGACAGGGTTTACAATGAGCAGTTCTTC CASSRRPRDRVYNEQFF
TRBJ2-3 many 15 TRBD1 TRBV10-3 TGTGCCATCAGCCTGGGACAGGGGGTGGCAGATACGCAGTATTTT CAISLGQGVADTQYF
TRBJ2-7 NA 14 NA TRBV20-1 TGCAGTGCTAGGCCGGGGGCTAGCGATTACGAGCAGTACTTC CSARPGASDYEQYF
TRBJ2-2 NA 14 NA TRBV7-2 TGTGCCAGCAGCTTAGCTACGAACACCGGGGAGCTGTTTTTT CASSLATNTGELFF
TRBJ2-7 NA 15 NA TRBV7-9 TGTGCCAGCAGCGGTGTGGGGGCTCCTCAGGATGAGCAGTACTTC CASSGVGAPQDEQYF
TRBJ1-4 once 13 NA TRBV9 TGTGCCAGCGGGCCTCCGCAAGGGGGAAAACTGTTTTTT CASGPPQGGKLFF
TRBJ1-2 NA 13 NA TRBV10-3 TGTGCCATCAGTGATAGGGAGGAGGTTGGCTACACCTTC CAISDREEVGYTF
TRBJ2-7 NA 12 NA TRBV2 TGTGCCAGCAGTGATGTGGGGGTCGAGCAGTACTTC CASSDVGVEQYF
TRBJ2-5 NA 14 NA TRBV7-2 TGTGCCAGCAGCACTCCAACTAGTAAAGAGACCCAGTACTTC CASSTPTSKETQYF
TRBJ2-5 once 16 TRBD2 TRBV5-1 TGCGCCAGCAGCTCCAGCGCTGGCGGGAGGGCCGAGACCCAGTACTTC CASSSSAGGRAETQYF
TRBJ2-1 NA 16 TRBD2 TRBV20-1 TGCAGTGCGGGAGGCGGAGGGACTATGGACCCCAATGAGCAGTTCTTC CSAGGGGTMDPNEQFF
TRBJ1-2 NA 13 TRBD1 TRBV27 TGTGCCAGCAGTTCCCCGACAGGGGCGGGCTACACCTTC CASSSPTGAGYTF
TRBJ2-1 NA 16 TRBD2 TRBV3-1 TGTGCCAGCAGCCAAGATGCTAGCGGGGGGCAAGAGACCCAGTTCTTC CASSQDASGGQETQFF
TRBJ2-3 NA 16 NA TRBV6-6 TGTGCCAGCAGTTCCCCGGGCAGGGGTAGCGCAGATACGCAGTATTTT CASSSPGRGSADTQYF
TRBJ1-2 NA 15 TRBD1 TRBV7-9 TGTGCCAGCAGCTTAGCGTCCTACAGGGGGATCGGCTACACCTTC CASSLASYRGIGYTF
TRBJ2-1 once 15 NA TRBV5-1 TGCGCCAGCAGCCCCTCGCTAGACATGATAAATGAGCAGTTCTTC CASSPSLDMINEQFF
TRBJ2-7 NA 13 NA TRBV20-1 TGCAGTTCCATAACCCGGGCCTCCTACGAGCAGTACTTC CSSITRASYEQYF
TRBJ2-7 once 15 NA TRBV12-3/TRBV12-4 TGTGCCAGCAGTAAGAATACAGGGAGCTCAGACGAGCAGTACTTC CASSKNTGSSDEQYF
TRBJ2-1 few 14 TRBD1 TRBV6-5 TGTGCCAGCAGCGGACAGGGGGCACACAATGAGCAGTTCTTC CASSGQGAHNEQFF
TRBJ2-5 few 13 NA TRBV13 TGTGCCAGCAGCCACGGACCCCGAGAGACCCAGTACTTC CASSHGPRETQYF
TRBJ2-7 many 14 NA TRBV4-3 TGCGCCAGCAGCCAAGGGGTTTATTCCTACGAGCAGTACTTC CASSQGVYSYEQYF
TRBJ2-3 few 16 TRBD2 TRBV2 TGTGCCAGCAGTCCTACTAGCGGGGGGGACACAGATACGCAGTATTTT CASSPTSGGDTDTQYF
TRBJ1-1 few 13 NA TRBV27 TGTGCCAGTTCTAAAAGTGTGAATACTGAAGCTTTCTTT CASSKSVNTEAFF
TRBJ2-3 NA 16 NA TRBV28 TGTGCCAGCAGTCCCCGGGACGCCCTCAGCACAGATACGCAGTATTTT CASSPRDALSTDTQYF
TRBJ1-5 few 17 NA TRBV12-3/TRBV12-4 TGTGCCAGCAGTTTAGCGCTTACGGGAAATAGCAATCAGCCCCAGCATTTT CASSLALTGNSNQPQHF
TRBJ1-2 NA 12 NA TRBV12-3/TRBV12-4 TGTGCCAGCAGTCATTTGAACTATGGCTACACCTTC CASSHLNYGYTF
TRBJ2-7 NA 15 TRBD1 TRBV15 TGTGCCACCAGCTCGGGACAGGGGATTTACAATGAGCAGTACTTC CATSSGQGIYNEQYF
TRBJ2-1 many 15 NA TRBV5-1 TGCGCCAGCAGCTTGGTGCGGGACTCCTACAATGAGCAGTTCTTC CASSLVRDSYNEQFF
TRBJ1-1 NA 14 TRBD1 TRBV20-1 TGCAGTGCCTCCAAGGGGGCCATGAACACTGAAGCTTTCTTT CSASKGAMNTEAFF
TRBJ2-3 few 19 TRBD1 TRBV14 TGTGCCAGCAGCCAAGACTGGGCAGGGACAGAGCCTAGCACAGATACGCAGTATTTT CASSQDWAGTEPSTDTQYF
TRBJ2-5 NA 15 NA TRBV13 TGTGCCAGCAGCTCTACCCAATTGCCTCAAGGGACCCAGTACTTC CASSSTQLPQGTQYF
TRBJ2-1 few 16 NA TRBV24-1 TGTGCCACCAGTGACCCTTTGGGGACGAACGACAATGAGCAGTTCTTC CATSDPLGTNDNEQFF
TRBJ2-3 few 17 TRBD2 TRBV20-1 TGCAGTGCTAGAGACTTCCTGGGGACTAGAAACACAGATACGCAGTATTTT CSARDFLGTRNTDTQYF